The rows below give T cell receptor beta chains drawn from one sample of a study of vaccination effects on CD4 cells after COVID-19. These receptors' antigens are unknown. TCRdb's table, derived via immunoSEQ multiplex PCR, lists solely in-frame clones and lacks some. The data hold 42,000 or so clones, with 60% to 75% observed a single time. Material: CD4+ T cells from PBMCs cultured without peptide, obtained after COVID-19 vaccination. The receptors derive from a human donor who received a COVID-19 vaccine. Each CDR3 is given with its conserved first and last residue. The D gene is left open where the match is weak. Not all rows give a size; the values are once, few, many and, for expanded clones, a class.

.,16,TRBJ2-3,TRBD2,TRBV5-1,TGCGCCAGCAGCTTGGACGGCCGACTAGCTTCAGATACGCAGTATTTT,CASSLDGRLASDTQYF
.,17,TRBJ2-1,.,TRBV7-8,TGTGCCAGCAGCCTTCTGGCGGGACTCAGCTCCTACAATGAGCAGTTCTTC,CASSLLAGLSSYNEQFF
.,15,TRBJ2-1,.,TRBV7-2,TGTGCCAGCAGCTTACTAATTGGCAGGTACAATGAGCAGTTCTTC,CASSLLIGRYNEQFF
.,17,TRBJ2-3,.,TRBV21-1,TGTGCCAGCAGCAGCGGGACAGGGGCCACTCCCACAGATACGCAGTATTTT,CASSSGTGATPTDTQYF
.,17,TRBJ2-1,TRBD1,TRBV29-1,TGCAGCGTGACAACCAGGGGGACAGGGCGGACCTACAATGAGCAGTTCTTC,CSVTTRGTGRTYNEQFF
.,16,TRBJ1-1,.,TRBV5-8,TGTGCCAGCAGCTCGAGCCCCCGATGGGGGGCCACTGAAGCTTTCTTT,CASSSSPRWGATEAFF
.,13,TRBJ1-1,.,TRBV6-2/TRBV6-3,TGTGCCAGCAGTTTTCCAGACAGGACTGAAGCTTTCTTT,CASSFPDRTEAFF
.,15,TRBJ1-5,.,TRBV7-9,TGTGCCAGCAGCTCACAGGGCCTTAGCAATCAGCCCCAGCATTTT,CASSSQGLSNQPQHF
.,17,TRBJ2-2,TRBD2,TRBV5-6,TGTGCCAGCAGCTCACTAGGACTAGCGGGAGGGCCCGGGGAGCTGTTTTTT,CASSSLGLAGGPGELFF
.,14,TRBJ1-4,TRBD1,TRBV13,TGTGCCAGCAGCGTTGGACAGGGGACGGAAAAACTGTTTTTT,CASSVGQGTEKLFF
few,16,TRBJ2-3,.,TRBV18,TGTGCCAGCTCACCTGTCGGGGGGCCGGCCCCAGATACGCAGTATTTT,CASSPVGGPAPDTQYF
.,17,TRBJ1-1,TRBD1,TRBV6-6,TGTGCCAGCAGTCGAGGACAGGGTTTATCATGGAGCACTGAAGCTTTCTTT,CASSRGQGLSWSTEAFF
.,13,TRBJ2-1,.,TRBV11-3,TGTGCCAGCAGCTTAGCAGAAGGCAATGAGCAGTTCTTC,CASSLAEGNEQFF
.,13,TRBJ1-6,.,TRBV9,TGTGCCAGCAGCGTAGAGAAGGATTCACCCCTCCACTTT,CASSVEKDSPLHF
.,15,TRBJ2-2,.,TRBV6-5,TGTGCCAGCAGGTGGACTGCCAACGAGGCCGGGGAGCTGTTTTTT,CASRWTANEAGELFF
few,17,TRBJ1-2,.,TRBV25-1,TGTGCCAGCAGTGAATTAGGAACCAGTGACACGCACTATGGCTACACCTTC,CASSELGTSDTHYGYTF
few,14,TRBJ2-2,.,TRBV3-1/TRBV3-2,TGTGCCAGCAGCCAAGGTCAGGGGACCGGGGAGCTGTTTTTT,CASSQGQGTGELFF
.,12,TRBJ2-5,.,TRBV24-1,TGTGCCACCAGTGCCCAGGGAGAGACCCAGTACTTC,CATSAQGETQYF
.,14,TRBJ1-2,TRBD1,TRBV30,TGTGCCTGGAGGGAGGAGGGGGCGAGCTATGGCTACACCTTC,CAWREEGASYGYTF
.,17,TRBJ1-1,.,TRBV3-1/TRBV3-2,TGTGCCAGCAGCCACCCGATAATTAGCACGGTGAACACTGAAGCTTTCTTT,CASSHPIISTVNTEAFF
.,13,TRBJ2-5,.,TRBV10-3,TGTGCCATCAGTGCAGTCGGGGGAGAGACCCAGTACTTC,CAISAVGGETQYF
.,12,TRBJ2-7,TRBD2,TRBV6-5,TGTGCCAGCACGGGGGGGGCCTACGAGCAGTACTTC,CASTGGAYEQYF
.,14,TRBJ2-3,TRBD1,TRBV2,TGTGCCAGCAGAAGGACAGGTACTACAGATACGCAGTATTTT,CASRRTGTTDTQYF
once,14,TRBJ2-7,TRBD2,TRBV6-5,TGTGCCAGCAGCCCCACTAGCGGATACTACGAGCAGTACTTC,CASSPTSGYYEQYF
few,15,TRBJ2-5,TRBD2,TRBV9,TGTGCCAGCAGCTATGGGACTAGCGGGAAAGAGACCCAGTACTTC,CASSYGTSGKETQYF
few,11,TRBJ2-1,.,TRBV11-2,TGTGCCAGCAGCTTCGACAATGAGCAGTTCTTC,CASSFDNEQFF
.,13,TRBJ1-5,.,TRBV6-5,TGTGCCAGCGGGGCGGGCGGCAATCAGCCCCAGCATTTT,CASGAGGNQPQHF
.,14,TRBJ1-1,.,TRBV25-1,TGTGCCAGCAGTGTTGACCGGTCGGGGACTGAAGCTTTCTTT,CASSVDRSGTEAFF
.,15,TRBJ1-1,.,TRBV5-6,TGTGCCAGCAGCCCCACACAGGGTCGGGGCACTGAAGCTTTCTTT,CASSPTQGRGTEAFF
.,13,TRBJ2-7,.,TRBV6-5,TGTGCCAGCAGTTCTCTAACACCCTACGAGCAGTACTTC,CASSSLTPYEQYF
.,15,TRBJ2-3,.,TRBV27,TGTGCCAGCAGTTTCAGGGGGGCGCTCACAGATACGCAGTATTTT,CASSFRGALTDTQYF
once,14,TRBJ1-2,.,TRBV25-1,TGTGCCAGCAGAAGAAGTACAGGGCTTTATGGCTACACCTTC,CASRRSTGLYGYTF
.,14,TRBJ1-2,TRBD1,TRBV19,TGTGCCAGTAGTTCTGTGACAGGGGTCTATGGCTACACCTTC,CASSSVTGVYGYTF
few,15,TRBJ2-3,.,TRBV6-1,TGTGCCAGCAGTGAAGGAAACAGAAACACAGATACGCAGTATTTT,CASSEGNRNTDTQYF
once,13,TRBJ1-2,TRBD1,TRBV29-1,TGCAGCGCGGGACAGGGGGCCCTCGGTGGCTACACCTTC,CSAGQGALGGYTF
.,13,TRBJ1-2,.,TRBV27,TGTGCCAGCAGGCTTGGGGGGTCCTATGGCTACACCTTC,CASRLGGSYGYTF
.,15,TRBJ1-5,.,TRBV6-2/TRBV6-3,TGTGCCAGCAGTTACATCGGGGATGGCGATCAGCCCCAGCATTTT,CASSYIGDGDQPQHF
.,14,TRBJ2-7,.,TRBV18,TGTGCCAGCTCACTTGACAGGAAAATAACGGAGCAGTACTTC,CASSLDRKITEQYF
.,13,TRBJ1-5,TRBD1,TRBV29-1,TGCAGCGTGGGACAGGCGTACAATCAGCCCCAGCATTTT,CSVGQAYNQPQHF
few,13,TRBJ1-2,.,TRBV12-3/TRBV12-4,TGTGCCAGCAGTCCGTCCGAGGGGAATGGCTACACCTTC,CASSPSEGNGYTF
.,15,TRBJ2-3,.,TRBV14,TGTGCCAGCAGCCGGGACCTTACCTCAACAGATACGCAGTATTTT,CASSRDLTSTDTQYF
.,16,TRBJ2-7,.,TRBV7-8,TGTGCCAGCAGCTTAGGTTTACCTGACGGCCCCTACGAGCAGTACTTC,CASSLGLPDGPYEQYF
.,12,TRBJ2-7,.,TRBV29-1,TGCAGCGTTGAGAAGGGAGCCTACGAGCAGTACTTC,CSVEKGAYEQYF
.,14,TRBJ2-3,TRBD2,TRBV7-9,TGTGCCAGCAGCTTCCCGATACTAGCGGGCACGCAGTATTTT,CASSFPILAGTQYF
.,14,TRBJ2-7,.,TRBV6-1,TGTGCCAGCAGTGAAGGAGACATCCGTTGGGAGCAGTACTTC,CASSEGDIRWEQYF